This T cell receptor beta chain was recorded in a study of radiation and T cells in renal cell carcinoma (dated by TCRdb to 2020 to 2022). Background for the entire study: In total, more than 50 samples underwent TCR beta sequencing: around 25 tumors plus 27 peripheral blood samples. The last blood draw occurred 4 weeks after radiation, at the same time as nephrectomy. Across all 50 or so samples, 3,800,000 or so unique CDR3 nucleotide sequences encoding approximately 3,000,000 unique CDR3 amino acid sequences were identified. Broad study findings and their caveats: With a single-armed trial design, the study had no way to address how radiation dose or scheduling affects the TCR repertoire. No pretreatment tumor biopsies were available, so the baseline intratumoral presence of clonotypes could not be determined. In blood, the top tumor clonotypes increased from baseline to 2 weeks after radiation and then shrank by 4 weeks, which suggests a temporary expansion of tumor-resident clones. Tracking of blood repertoire dynamics stopped at roughly 29 days after treatment, with no follow-up past that point.

The immunoSEQ kit was used, according to the manufacturer's recommendations, to generate TCR beta libraries from genomic DNA. For library preparation, a first multiplex PCR was performed with proprietary primers, followed by a second PCR in which unique barcodes were added, and bead cleanups were performed after each round. Each sample batch included a kit-provided positive control reaction and a negative control reaction. The final libraries were assessed on an Agilent 4200 TapeStation D1000 ScreenTape, pooled by volume, and quantified by qPCR. An Illumina NextSeq500 fitted with a MidOutput 150-cycle cartridge performed the sequencing, running 156 Read1 cycles and 15 Index1 cycles with the kit's custom primers. The pooled library was loaded at roughly 1 pM with a roughly 20% PhiX control spike-in. In the source study's methods: Vendor-processed data were analyzed in R, with a clonotype defined as all T cells sharing the same CDR3 nucleotide sequence. For clone abundance analyses, frequencies were normalized to the 10,000 most abundant clones per sample. Public T cell clones, which averaged fewer than five per sample, were removed prior to analysis. An abundance difference of at least 32-fold between compartments was the criterion for calling clonotypes tumor-enriched or baseline blood-enriched. A beta-binomial differential abundance model was applied to find clonotypes that expanded or contracted between blood time points. Tumor-blood repertoire similarity was measured with the Baroni-Urbani and Buser coefficient, and group comparisons used two-tailed Wilcoxon tests in R. Here the immuneACCESS table is served through TCRdb, limited to in-frame sequences with V and J called. Missing clones are a known gap in these copies; in checked studies unresolved V genes cover under half, and the rest lacks a known reason. V and J calls and clone size are given by that table; D and trimming were obtained from the DNA. Recorded for this sample are roughly 170,000 clones; approximately 90% of them occurred a single time. The ten largest clonotypes hold 11% of the sample.

On this clone: The target of this receptor is not known. No base-level quality is on record; no much larger clone is a single base apart.

Via the germline V gene, CDR1 is SGHTS and CDR2 YDEGEE. The germline V end is reduced by 4 bases and the J end by 3 bases; junction bases left unmatched: 9. Inclusive of the bounding cysteine and phenylalanine, the CDR3 is 17 residues long. Just CDR3 DNA is preserved here, 51 bases in frame from base 1. The intended sense of this specimen's time point label: blood 4 weeks post-SBRT, at nephrectomy. Explained via the paper, the treatment or condition label denotes: 15 Gy SBRT to primary tumor, nephrectomy 4 weeks later. The samples were drawn from a clinical trial, where primary renal cell carcinomas were treated with 15 Gy of stereotactic body radiation therapy and then removed by nephrectomy 4 weeks afterward. To follow tumor-enriched clonotypes, serial peripheral blood was collected from radiation-treated patients at baseline and at 2 weeks and 4 weeks after SBRT. All patients had renal cell carcinoma with clear cell pathology. The QIAamp DNA Blood Mini Kit (Qiagen) was used to prepare genomic DNA for TCR sequencing. The analyses included only samples that passed all quality control checks.

This material consisted of blood, taken from a patient whose treatment included radiotherapy and nephrectomy. Rearrangement joined TRBV5-8 to TRBJ1-6; the junction holds 8 bases that match TRBD1. This clonotype was obtained from a woman in her forties or fifties with renal cell carcinoma. At the DNA level, the sequence is TGTGCCAGCAGCCTAAGGACAGGGAGGGACTATAATTCACCCCTCCACTTT. This codes for CASSLRTGRDYNSPLHF.